Presented here are 6 T cell receptor beta chains from one specimen sequenced in a study of monozygotic twins with cystic fibrosis. Method: immunoSEQ multiplex PCR; TCRdb's copy keeps in-frame clones and lacks some. Of 9,500 to 12,000 clones listed, approximately 99.4% are singletons. The sequencing input was blood. These receptors all stem from a young man with cystic fibrosis.

The gene calls are TRBV7-2 and TRBJ2-7, with D possibly matching TRBD2 (5 bases). Germline V CDR1 and CDR2: SGHTA, FQGNSA. This CDR3 spans 15 amino acids. With 5 bases removed from V and 5 bases from J, the gap between germline ends came to 19 bases. CDR3 protein: CASSPQRAVGNEQYF. The DNA for the CDR3 is TGTGCCAGCAGCCCACAGAGGGCCGTGGGGAACGAGCAGTACTTC.

The chain employs TRBV5-1 and TRBJ1-6; the D is unclear. With 0 bases removed from V and 8 bases from J, the gap between germline ends came to 3 bases. CDR3 length: 12 amino acids. Per germline, CDR1 SGHRS and CDR2 YFSETQ. CDR3 DNA sequence: TGCGCCAGCAGCTTGGCGGATTCACCCCTCCACTTT. Amino acids: CASSLADSPLHF.

The genes are TRBV6-4 and TRBJ2-3; D may correspond to TRBD1 or TRBD2 (6 bases each). This CDR3 is built from 15 residues. Germline CDR1 and CDR2: MRHNA and SNTAGT. V lost 4 bases and J 4 bases, leaving 15 bases between the germline ends. The CDR3 sequence: CASSGGLGAADTQYF. The CDR3 DNA is TGTGCCAGCAGTGGGGGACTGGGGGCCGCAGATACGCAGTATTTT.

V usage is TRBV30 and J usage is TRBJ1-6; perhaps TRBD1 as D (5 bases). V was shortened by 1 base and J by 7 bases, with 8 bases between the two germline ends. Germline CDR1 reads GTSNPN; CDR2 reads SVGIG (reference sequence). This CDR3 spans 13 amino acids. The CDR3 DNA reads as TGTGCCTGGAGTGAAGGACAAAATTCACCCCTCCACTTT. This translates into CAWSEGQNSPLHF.

The chain joins TRBV9 to TRBJ2-5, with D possibly TRBD1 on 7 matching bases. Germline lookup yields CDR1 SGDLS and CDR2 YYNGEE. V lost 4 bases and J 2 bases, leaving 15 bases between the germline ends. This CDR3 spans 15 amino acids. CDR3 loop: CASSPSAGQQETQYF. As DNA, the CDR3 is TGTGCCAGCAGCCCCTCTGCGGGACAGCAAGAGACCCAGTACTTC.

The V call is TRBV7-6, the J call TRBJ2-7, with a tentative D call TRBD1 (5 bases). This CDR3 contains 16 residues. The V gene lost 4 bases and the J gene lost 2 bases, with 18 bases spanning the gap. The V gene's germline CDR1 is SGHVS and CDR2 FNYEAQ. The CDR3 sequence is CASSSPFRVYPYEQYF. CDR3 sequence (DNA): TGTGCCAGCAGCTCGCCCTTCAGGGTGTACCCCTACGAGCAGTACTTC.